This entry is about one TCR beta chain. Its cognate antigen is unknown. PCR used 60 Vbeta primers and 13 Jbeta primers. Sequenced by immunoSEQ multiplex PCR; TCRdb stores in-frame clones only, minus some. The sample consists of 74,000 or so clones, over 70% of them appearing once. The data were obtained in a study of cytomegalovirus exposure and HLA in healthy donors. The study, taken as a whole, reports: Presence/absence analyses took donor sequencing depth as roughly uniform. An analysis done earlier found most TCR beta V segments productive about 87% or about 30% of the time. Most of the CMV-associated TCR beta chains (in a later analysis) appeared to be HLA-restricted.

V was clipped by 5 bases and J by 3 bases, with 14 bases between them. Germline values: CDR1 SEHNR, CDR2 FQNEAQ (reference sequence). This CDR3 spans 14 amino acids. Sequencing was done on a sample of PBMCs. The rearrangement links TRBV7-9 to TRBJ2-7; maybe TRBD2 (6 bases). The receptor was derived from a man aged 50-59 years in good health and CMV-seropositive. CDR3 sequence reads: CASSPRSGDYEQYF. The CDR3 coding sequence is TGTGCCAGCAGCCCCAGGTCGGGGGACTACGAGCAGTACTTC.